These T cell receptor beta chains were read from a single sample in a study of technical replicates of blood from a few donors. Generated by immunoSEQ multiplex PCR, the TCRdb table keeps only in-frame clones and is missing some. The repertoire holds about 67,000 clones, with about 97% as singletons. The material sequenced was T cells isolated from PBMCs. The source is a human donor in good health. CDR3s include the opening cysteine and the closing phenylalanine or tryptophan. Fields, in order: V gene, clone size, J gene, CDR3 protein. Clone sizes are given selectively: once, few, many, or a class where the clone is expanded.

TRBV15	-	TRBJ2-5	CATGGGTNQETQYF
TRBV9	-	TRBJ1-4	CASSGAEEGMPNEKLFF
TRBV5-1	-	TRBJ2-1	CASSLGLAVYNEQFF
TRBV6-1	-	TRBJ2-3	CASSEYSSASGQVTTDTQYF
TRBV2	-	TRBJ1-1	CASRNRAGWNTEAFF
TRBV6-5	-	TRBJ1-5	CASSYFPHQPQHF
TRBV4-2	-	TRBJ1-2	CASSQGGNGYTF
TRBV9	once	TRBJ1-2	CASSEQGIYGYTF
TRBV18	-	TRBJ2-3	CASSPPFGGASTDTQYF
TRBV7-2	-	TRBJ2-7	CASSLVSGVGEQYF
TRBV6-4	-	TRBJ2-7	CASSDSVGSREQYF
TRBV5-1	-	TRBJ2-3	CASSLASGTGGRADTQYF
TRBV19	-	TRBJ2-4	CAREAGTGGRGVAKNIQYF
TRBV7-9	-	TRBJ2-3	CASSLVTGFVTDTQYF
TRBV7-9	-	TRBJ2-3	CASSTGGGHGDTQYF
TRBV5-1	-	TRBJ2-1	CASSLNGQGVYYEQFF
TRBV6-1	-	TRBJ2-3	CASTGLAGEPDTQYF
TRBV5-4	-	TRBJ2-7	CASSLVPGGYEQYF
TRBV5-6	once	TRBJ2-7	CASSSWGLPWNEQYF
TRBV29-1	-	TRBJ1-1	CSSRPRLNTEAFF
TRBV14	-	TRBJ2-7	CASSQSGYEQYF
TRBV19	-	TRBJ1-2	CASSTQGQGFIVGGYTF
TRBV4-1	-	TRBJ2-6	CASSQANRAGANVLTF
TRBV2	-	TRBJ2-1	CASTSDRINEQFF
TRBV4-2	once	TRBJ2-3	CASSQEAGGADTQYF
TRBV29-1	-	TRBJ2-2	CSVASLAEGSGELFF
TRBV7-7	-	TRBJ2-6	CASSPRQVHPLSGANVLTF
TRBV4-3	-	TRBJ2-1	CASSQLEGNEQFF
TRBV6-5	-	TRBJ2-2	CASTYSGASNTGELFF
TRBV11-3	-	TRBJ2-1	CASSLGAGTGNEQFF
TRBV28	-	TRBJ2-5	CASSSITTFRETQYF
TRBV7-9	-	TRBJ1-2	CASSLEVREACF
TRBV18	-	TRBJ1-3	CASSPPRQLTGNTIYF
TRBV9	-	TRBJ2-1	CASSSPGQGIYEQFF
TRBV30	-	TRBJ1-4	CAWSVFFRDRRGEKLFF
TRBV30	-	TRBJ2-1	CAWGPSSSYNEQFF
TRBV10-1	once	TRBJ2-1	CASSSSIAYNEQFF
TRBV2	-	TRBJ2-1	CASSWGLADKQFF
TRBV29-1	-	TRBJ2-2	CSVVRGMNGELFF
TRBV7-6	-	TRBJ2-1	CASSSGLGYDEQFF
TRBV10-3	-	TRBJ1-1	CAISRDREITEAFF
TRBV7-9	-	TRBJ2-7	CASSRTGPTPYEQYF
TRBV5-6	-	TRBJ2-1	CASSLSVRLAFYNEQFF
TRBV4-3	-	TRBJ2-7	CASSQGGGGKRDEQYF
TRBV18	-	TRBJ2-5	CASSRERETQYF
TRBV27	-	TRBJ2-7	CASSFTGPHEQYF
TRBV11-3	-	TRBJ1-1	CASRNLQGLTEAFF
TRBV7-3	-	TRBJ2-7	CASSLIQAGNLWEQYF
TRBV5-5	-	TRBJ2-7	CASSLWTGGPEQYF
TRBV5-1	-	TRBJ2-7	CASSDQTGNYEQYF
TRBV27	-	TRBJ1-3	CASSPERASGNTIYF
TRBV6-1	-	TRBJ1-2	CASSEGTAHYGYTF
TRBV5-1	-	TRBJ1-2	CASSLAPGGYGYTF
TRBV9	-	TRBJ1-2	CASSVRRNDYGYTF
TRBV4-1	-	TRBJ2-3	CASSQDWAPTDTQYF
TRBV18	-	TRBJ2-7	CASSPQTGTSGEQYF
TRBV11-2	-	TRBJ2-7	CASSLGGLLGEQYF
TRBV9	-	TRBJ2-7	CASSVDTREMREQYF
TRBV9	-	TRBJ2-7	CASSVAGNLGYEQYF